This T cell receptor (beta chain) was documented in a study of blood T cell repertoires in COVID-19. As handled by the study authors: Amplification of reference gene primers provided the estimated nucleated cell counts. This table comes from immunoSEQ multiplex PCR, and its TCRdb copy is limited to in-frame clones, with some not included. V, J and clone size derive from that table, while D and trimming were established from the DNA sequence. The data contain hundreds of thousands of clones, 80% to 90% of them singletons. This CDR3 spans 14 amino acids. Trimming removed 3 bases at V and 6 bases at J, with 15 bases between. Looked up from germline, CDR1 is MDHEN and CDR2 is SYDVKM.

This clonotype was obtained from a man aged 35-49 years with acute or convalescent COVID-19. The source material was peripheral blood. The chain employs TRBV28 and TRBJ2-7, with D unresolved. CDR3 sequence: CASSFLGPSIEQYF. The CDR3 nucleotides are TGTGCCAGCAGTTTCCTAGGCCCATCAATCGAGCAGTACTTC. The full variable domain, completed using reference TRBV28 and TRBJ2-7, is DVKVTQSSRYLVKRTGEKVFLECVQDMDHENMFWYRQDPGLGLRLIYFSYDVKMKEKGDIPEGYSVSREKKERFSLILESASTNQTSMYLCASSFLGPSIEQYFGPGTRLTVT.